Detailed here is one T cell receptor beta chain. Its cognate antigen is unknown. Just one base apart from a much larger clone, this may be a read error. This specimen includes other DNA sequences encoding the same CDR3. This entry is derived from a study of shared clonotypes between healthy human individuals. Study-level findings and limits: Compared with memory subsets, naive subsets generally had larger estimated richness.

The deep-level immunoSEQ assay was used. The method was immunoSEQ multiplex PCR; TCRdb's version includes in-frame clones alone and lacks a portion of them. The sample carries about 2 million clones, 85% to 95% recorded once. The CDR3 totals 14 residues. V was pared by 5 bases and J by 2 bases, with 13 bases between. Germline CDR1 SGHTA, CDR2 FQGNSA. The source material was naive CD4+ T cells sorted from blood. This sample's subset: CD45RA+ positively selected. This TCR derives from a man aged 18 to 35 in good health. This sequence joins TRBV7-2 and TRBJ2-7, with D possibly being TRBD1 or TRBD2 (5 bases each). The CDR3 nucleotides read TGTGCCAGCAGCACGGGGACCGTAGCCTACGAGCAGTACTTC. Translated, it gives CASSTGTVAYEQYF. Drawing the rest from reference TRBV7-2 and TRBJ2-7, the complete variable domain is GAGVSQSPSNKVTEKGKDVELRCDPISGHTALYWYRQSLGQGLEFLIYFQGNSAPDKSGLPSDRFSAERTGGSVSTLTIQRTQQEDSAVYLCASSTGTVAYEQYFGPGTRLTVT.